This TCR beta chain comes out of a study of CD4 T cells in lung cancer (dated by TCRdb to between 2018 and 2020). Looking at the study overall: In the study, blood T cells from NSCLC patients were screened for responses to candidate mutation-encoded neoepitopes, and neoantigen-specific CD4+ T-cell clones and TCRs were isolated. The frequency of neoantigen-specific clonotypes in tumor resections, non-adjacent lung and cultured T-cell products was tracked by TCRB deep sequencing. Tumor and non-adjacent lung tissue were obtained from a handful of patients undergoing curative-intent resections for stage I-III non-small cell lung cancer. Before blood donation, patients had received treatments including platinum chemotherapy, and some received nivolumab or pembrolizumab. The patients who underwent resection had lung adenocarcinoma or squamous cell carcinoma, were aged 60 to 69 when blood was donated, and were mostly former smokers.

Receptor amplification or capture employed the immunoSEQ multiplex PCR assay. Qiagen DNeasy or QIAamp micro DNA kits were used to isolate DNA, and the Adaptive Biotechnology human TCRB sequencing kit was used to sequence TCRB. TCRB libraries were sequenced on an Illumina MiSeq. The paper's processing steps were these. TCRB sequence data were analyzed using the kit provider's software, and tumor enrichment of clonotype templates was assessed with Fisher's exact test. Entries here come from immuneACCESS through TCRdb and include only in-frame sequences with V and J called. Some clones fail to appear in such tables; in the studies checked, an unresolved V gene covers under half of the shortfall, and the cause of the remainder is unknown. The D gene and trimming were derived from the DNA, and the V and J assignments and clone size from that table. Present in this sample are around 4,800 clones, 70% to 75% of which were seen just once. The top ten constitute around a sixth of the sample.

Comment on this clone: The antigen this receptor binds is unknown. No much larger clone exists at a distance of one base, and base qualities are not known.

CDR1 is given as MGHDK and CDR2 as SYGVNS, both from the germline V gene. The cysteine opens and the phenylalanine closes a CDR3 of 15 amino acids. Only the CDR3 part of the read is kept: 45 bases, read in frame from the first base. Trimming at the junction amounts to 4 bases on V and 8 bases on J, and the germline ends lie 18 bases apart. On the study overall, not on this receptor specifically: Some blood-derived responses might be explained by in vitro priming of naive T cells or cross-reactivity rather than by memory responses to the cancer.

The chain couples TRBV25-1 to TRBJ2-1; a tentative D match to TRBD2 spans 6 bases. The source material was lung tumor tissue. This receptor was identified in a man between 60 and 75 years old with non-small cell lung cancer. The CDR3 region: CASSGERAGSDEQFF. The sequenced DNA is TGTGCCAGCAGTGGAGAGCGGGCGGGTTCGGATGAGCAGTTCTTC.